These 17 T cell receptor beta chains were sequenced from one sample in a study of identical twins. TCRdb reprocessed the 5' RACE reads via MiXCR and lists one record per CDR3 protein. The sample has fewer than 450,000 distinct CDR3 sequences, approximately 10% seen once. The specimen sequenced was naive T cells sorted from blood. All receptors derive from a woman aged 50 to 60 in good health.

The chain is built from TRBV5-4 and TRBJ2-1, with D tentatively TRBD1 (6 bases). Per the germline V gene, CDR1 is SGHNT and CDR2 is YYREEE (reference sequence). The V gene lost 4 bases and the J gene lost 12 bases, with 14 bases spanning the gap. There are 12 residues in the CDR3. Here the CDR3 DNA reads TGTGCCAGCAGCGTAGGGGGTTTGGGGCAGTTCTTC. This translates into CASSVGGLGQFF.

This clonotype was recorded many times. The chain is built from TRBV6-6 and TRBJ1-5; D remains ambiguous. Looked up from germline, CDR1 is MNHNY and CDR2 is SVGAGI (reference sequence). V shed 7 bases and J shed 7 bases, with 11 bases lying between them. The CDR3 consists of 12 residues. For the CDR3, the DNA is TGTGCCAGCATGGGCGTCAGCCAGCCCCAGCATTTT. Translating it yields CASMGVSQPQHF.

This clonotype was observed a few times. The chain uses TRBV13 and TRBJ2-7, with D maybe TRBD2 (5 bases). The germline V and J ends were trimmed by 5 bases and 1 base, with 15 bases remaining between them. Germline loops: CDR1 PRHDT, CDR2 FYEKMQ (reference sequence). The CDR3 loop spans 15 amino acids. CDR3 sequence reads: CASSQRGVPSYEQYF. CDR3 coding DNA: TGTGCCAGCAGCCAACGGGGAGTCCCTTCCTACGAGCAGTACTTC.

This clonotype was found many times. The CDR3 bases are TGTGCCAGCAGTTTAGGTCCGATAGAGCAGTACTTC. Translating it yields CASSLGPIEQYF. This chain links TRBV12-3 or TRBV12-4 with TRBJ2-7; D ambiguous. The CDR3 has 12 residues. V gave up 1 base and J gave up 7 bases, with 8 bases separating them.

This clonotype was recorded a few times. This rearrangement joins TRBV4-1 to TRBJ2-7; the D is unclear. The CDR3 contains 14 residues. Germline V lookup: CDR1 MGHRA, CDR2 YSYEKL. V was pared by 4 bases and J by 5 bases, with 15 bases between. The CDR3 bases are TGCGCCAGCAGCCTAGGACCGGCCTTCGACGAGCAGTACGTC. Protein sequence: CASSLGPAFDEQYV.

The chain uses TRBV6-6 and TRBJ2-1, with TRBD2 identical over 8 bases. Unmatched junction bases numbered 12, after V lost 2 bases and J lost 9 bases. This CDR3 region has 16 residues. CDR1 is MNHNY, CDR2 SVGAGI, per germline (reference sequence). The CDR3 DNA reads TGTGCCAGCAGTTACAGTAGCGGGAAAGGGATAGGTGAGCAGTTCTTC. Protein product: CASSYSSGKGIGEQFF.

This clonotype occurred many times. The CDR3 sequence: CSARDLRASANTGELFF. As DNA, the CDR3 is TGCAGTGCTAGAGATCTTCGGGCTAGCGCAAACACCGGGGAGCTGTTTTTT. This sequence joins TRBV20-1 and TRBJ2-2; TRBD2 is a possible D gene (6 bases). Trimming stripped 0 bases from V and 2 bases from J, with 16 bases between. Germline V lookup: CDR1 DFQATT, CDR2 SNEGSKA (reference sequence). CDR3 length equals 17 residues.

This chain links TRBV12-3 or TRBV12-4 with TRBJ2-6; perhaps TRBD1 as D (6 bases). Trimming took 7 bases from V and 9 from J, leaving 16 bases between them. The CDR3 runs to 14 residues. The CDR3 protein is CASTFTGTNNVLTF. DNA for the CDR3: TGTGCCAGCACTTTCACCGGGACAAACAACGTCCTGACTTTC.

This clonotype has ten or more counts. This sequence joins TRBV12-5 and TRBJ1-3; D remains unclear. Germline CDR1 is LGHNT and CDR2 is FRNRAP. V gave up 0 bases and J gave up 3 bases, with 6 bases separating them. The CDR3 is 14 residues long. As DNA, the CDR3 is TGTGCTAGTGGTTTGGTGGGAGGTGGAAACACCATATATTTT. Residues: CASGLVGGGNTIYF.

The chain is built from TRBV7-3 and TRBJ2-5; D remains unclear. The CDR3 covers 13 residues. V was shortened by 2 bases and J by 4 bases, with 8 bases between the two germline ends. Germline V lookup: CDR1 SGHTA, CDR2 FQGTGA. CDR3 in DNA: TGTGCCAGCAGCTTACGGTTTAGAGAGACCCAGTACTTC. Its protein product is CASSLRFRETQYF.

This clonotype came up many times. The V gene is TRBV6-5, the J gene TRBJ1-3; D is unresolved. The CDR3 is 14 residues long. V was cut by 4 bases and J by 3 bases, with 10 bases left in between. Germline loops: CDR1 MNHEY, CDR2 SVGAGI. The CDR3 DNA follows: TGTGCCAGCAGTTCGCCCACTCGTGGAAACACCATATATTTT. Its protein is CASSSPTRGNTIYF.

The chain is built from TRBV6-5 and TRBJ1-2; D unclear. Germline V lookup: CDR1 MNHEY, CDR2 SVGAGI. The V end was cut by 0 bases, the J end by 2 bases, with 7 bases between. This CDR3 has 14 amino acids. CDR3 amino acids: CASSYSNSNYGYTF. CDR3 nucleotides: TGTGCCAGCAGTTACTCGAATTCCAACTATGGCTACACCTTC.

This clonotype was counted a few times. The chain couples TRBV7-9 to TRBJ2-1; 16 positions match TRBD2. The CDR3 has 18 residues. Germline V gene sequence: CDR1 SEHNR, CDR2 FQNEAQ (reference sequence). Trimming took 5 bases from V and 2 from J; bases not matched to a gene: 6. The CDR3 DNA follows: TGTGCCAGCAGCCCGGGACTAGCGGGAGGGGCTACCTACAATGAGCAGTTCTTC. Its protein product is CASSPGLAGGATYNEQFF.

This clonotype appeared many times. This chain's CDR3 is CSVQETPPNEQFF. The DNA of the CDR3 is TGCAGCGTCCAAGAGACCCCTCCCAATGAGCAGTTCTTC. The genes are TRBV29-1 and TRBJ2-1; D is undetermined. Germline CDR1 reads SQVTM; CDR2 reads ANQGSEA. The CDR3 has 13 residues. Trimming pared 6 bases from V and 6 bases from J, leaving 15 bases between.

Ten or more counts support this clonotype. Here the CDR3 reads CASSPRGTTDTQYF. The DNA of the CDR3 is TGCGCCAGTTCTCCCAGGGGGACGACAGATACGCAGTATTTT. The J gene is TRBJ2-3, the V gene TRBV5-1; TRBD1 matches at 7 bases. This CDR3 comprises 14 residues. V dropped 8 bases and J dropped 3; count of bases not matched to a gene: 9. Germline CDR1 and CDR2: SGHRS and YFSETQ.

The chain uses TRBV14 and TRBJ1-1; D call uncertain. CDR1 is SGHDN and CDR2 is FVKESK in the germline V gene. With 2 bases removed from V and 4 bases from J, the gap between germline ends came to 11 bases. The CDR3 length is 14 residues. The CDR3 DNA follows: TGTGCCAGCAGCCAAATGGGGATTCCCACTGAAGCTTTCTTT. This translates into CASSQMGIPTEAFF.

This clonotype has just a few counts. The chain links TRBV2 to TRBJ2-7; 13 positions agree with TRBD2. Germline values: CDR1 SNHLY, CDR2 FYNNEI. J gave up 7 bases and V 4 bases, and 10 bases lay outside the gene matches. There are 16 residues in the CDR3. In nucleotides, the CDR3 is TGTGCCAGCAGTGTACGGACTAGCGGGAGCAGGTTGGAGCAGTACTTC. Amino acid sequence: CASSVRTSGSRLEQYF. Together with reference TRBV2 and TRBJ2-7, the CDR3 gives the full variable domain: EPEVTQTPSHQVTQMGQEVILRCVPISNHLYFYWYRQILGQKVEFLVSFYNNEISEKSEIFDDQFSVERPDGSNFTLKIRSTKLEDSAMYFCASSVRTSGSRLEQYFGPGTRLTVT.